These T cell receptor beta chains were read from a single sample in a study of PD-L1 blockade in urothelial cancer. Libraries were prepared by immunoSEQ multiplex PCR; TCRdb keeps only in-frame clonotypes and omits some of them. The profile shows roughly 43,000 clones, approximately 77% of them singletons. Material: PBMCs, obtained around atezolizumab (anti-PD-L1) treatment. The receptors were sampled from a man aged 70 or older with urothelial cancer. Each CDR3 is given with its conserved first and last residue. The order of the fields is clone size, J gene, V gene, D gene, CDR3 DNA, CDR3 protein. A D gene is named only where the DNA matches it firmly. The size of a clone is reported for some rows only, either as once, few or many, or as a class for expanded clones.

- | TRBJ2-1 | TRBV27 | TRBD2 | TGTGCCAGCAGTTCCCTCCAGCGGGACGTTGAGTTCTTC | CASSSLQRDVEFF
once | TRBJ1-1 | TRBV2 | TRBD1 | TGTGCCAGCAGGCTCTGGACAGGGGACACTGAAGCTTTCTTT | CASRLWTGDTEAFF
once | TRBJ1-2 | TRBV29-1 | - | TGCAGCGTTGAGGAGGACCACGCTAACTATGGCTACACCTTC | CSVEEDHANYGYTF
- | TRBJ2-3 | TRBV29-1 | TRBD2 | TGCAGCGTTGAGGATAGCGGGTTCACAGATACGCAGTATTTT | CSVEDSGFTDTQYF
- | TRBJ1-5 | TRBV27 | TRBD1 | TGTGCCAGCAGGAGGACAGGGGAAAAGCAGCCCCAGCATTTT | CASRRTGEKQPQHF
- | TRBJ2-7 | TRBV25-1 | - | TGTGCCAGCAGCCCCAGCTCCTACGAGCAGTACTTC | CASSPSSYEQYF
- | TRBJ2-3 | TRBV29-1 | TRBD1 | TGCAGCGTTCGTTCCAGGGGGCTCGATACGCAGTATTTT | CSVRSRGLDTQYF
- | TRBJ2-2 | TRBV6-1 | - | TGTGCCAGCAGGAGGGCAGGGGACACCGGGGAGCTGTTTTTT | CASRRAGDTGELFF
- | TRBJ2-5 | TRBV6-1 | - | TGTGCCACCGCTTATGACGGGACACAAGAGACCCAGTACTTC | CATAYDGTQETQYF
once | TRBJ1-4 | TRBV5-4 | TRBD1 | TGTGCCAGCAGCTTGGAACGGGACAGGACTGAAAAACTGTTTTTT | CASSLERDRTEKLFF
- | TRBJ2-3 | TRBV7-9 | TRBD2 | TGTGCCAGCAGCCCCCCCTTAAGCGGGACTGGAGATACGCAGTATTTT | CASSPPLSGTGDTQYF
few | TRBJ1-1 | TRBV4-1 | - | TGCGCCAGCAGCCAGCGGGGCGCTGAAGCTTTCTTT | CASSQRGAEAFF
once | TRBJ1-4 | TRBV4-3 | - | TGCGCCAGCAGCCGAAGGAGGGCAGGGCCTAATGAAAAACTGTTTTTT | CASSRRRAGPNEKLFF
- | TRBJ2-1 | TRBV30 | TRBD2 | TGTGCCTGGAGTACGGGACTAGCGGTCCGGTATGAGCAGTTCTTC | CAWSTGLAVRYEQFF
few | TRBJ2-5 | TRBV7-3 | - | TGTGCCAGCAGCTTAGGGGGGTTGGAGACCCAGTACTTC | CASSLGGLETQYF
few | TRBJ2-7 | TRBV6-5 | - | TGTGCCAGCAGCTTTGGCGGCTCCTACGAGCAGTACTTC | CASSFGGSYEQYF
- | TRBJ1-4 | TRBV7-9 | - | TGTGCCAGCAGACGGGACATCTCGAGCGAAAAACTGTTTTTT | CASRRDISSEKLFF
- | TRBJ1-1 | TRBV6-5 | - | TGTGCCAGCAGTCGAGGGACTGAAGCTTTCTTT | CASSRGTEAFF
few | TRBJ1-1 | TRBV27 | TRBD1 | TGTGCCAGCAGTTTTCTGACAGGGGCCACTGAAGCTTTCTTT | CASSFLTGATEAFF
- | TRBJ2-3 | TRBV5-6 | - | TGTGCCAGCAGCACGGCCGGGAAGAGGACAGATACGCAGTATTTT | CASSTAGKRTDTQYF
- | TRBJ2-2 | TRBV2 | TRBD1 | TGTGCCAGCAGACGACAGGGGAACACCGGGGAGCTGTTTTTT | CASRRQGNTGELFF
- | TRBJ2-7 | TRBV14 | TRBD1 | TGTGCCAGCAGCCCGCACAGGGGGATTTACGAGCAGTACTTC | CASSPHRGIYEQYF
- | TRBJ1-1 | TRBV19 | - | TGTGCCAGTAAGGAGATAGCTACTAGGGAAGCTTTCTTT | CASKEIATREAFF
- | TRBJ1-3 | TRBV29-1 | - | TGCAGCGTTGAAGATCCTGACACGACCCATGAAGGCACCATATATTTT | CSVEDPDTTHEGTIYF
- | TRBJ2-7 | TRBV7-3 | - | TGTGCCAGCAGCCCGGAGCCGGAGTACTACGAGCAGTACTTC | CASSPEPEYYEQYF
- | TRBJ2-3 | TRBV4-1 | TRBD2 | TGCGCCAGCAGCCAAGCTGGTAGCGGGAGTAGGGCAGATACGCAGTATTTT | CASSQAGSGSRADTQYF
- | TRBJ1-5 | TRBV19 | - | TGTGCCAGTAAACAGTATAGCAATCAGCCCCAGCATTTT | CASKQYSNQPQHF
- | TRBJ1-5 | TRBV27 | - | TGTGCCAGCAGTTTAAGGGGGGGATTATCGAGCAATCAGCCCCAGCATTTT | CASSLRGGLSSNQPQHF
- | TRBJ2-1 | TRBV2 | TRBD1 | TGTGCCAGCAGCCCATGGGGACAGGGGGTTTCGGACGAGCAGTTCTTC | CASSPWGQGVSDEQFF
- | TRBJ2-4 | TRBV28 | TRBD1 | TGTGCCAGCAGTTTGTCGGGACAGACAAACATTCAGTACTTC | CASSLSGQTNIQYF
- | TRBJ2-7 | TRBV6-5 | - | TGTGCCAGCAGCCTCGACAGTCCCCCAAACGAGCAGTACTTC | CASSLDSPPNEQYF
once | TRBJ2-2 | TRBV19 | TRBD1 | TGTGCCAGTAGTATTGGGACAGGGATACCCGGGGAGCTGTTTTTT | CASSIGTGIPGELFF
- | TRBJ1-5 | TRBV5-8 | - | TGTGCCAGCAGCTTGGTGTGGTCCGGTCAGCCCCAGCATTTT | CASSLVWSGQPQHF
- | TRBJ2-3 | TRBV5-1 | TRBD1 | TGCGCCAGCAGCGCGACCGGGACAGGGGGCGCAGATACGCAGTATTTT | CASSATGTGGADTQYF
- | TRBJ2-7 | TRBV4-1 | - | TGCGCCAGCAGCCCCCAGACCCAGGGGAGTGAGCAGTACTTC | CASSPQTQGSEQYF
- | TRBJ2-5 | TRBV7-2 | - | TGTGCCAGCAGCTTAGGGGGGCTCTCAGAGACCCAGTACTTC | CASSLGGLSETQYF
once | TRBJ1-2 | TRBV5-6 | - | TGTGCCAGCAGCTTGGGTCCCCTTGGCTACACCTTC | CASSLGPLGYTF
- | TRBJ2-3 | TRBV19 | - | TGTGCCAGTAGTCCCTCAAGGGGCTCTTCCTCCACAGATACGCAGTATTTT | CASSPSRGSSSTDTQYF
- | TRBJ1-2 | TRBV5-4 | - | TGTGCCAGCAGCTTGTCGACAGAGGACTATGGCTACACCTTC | CASSLSTEDYGYTF
- | TRBJ2-1 | TRBV7-6 | - | TGTGCCAGCAGCTTATTCTCGCCTGGCGGATATAATGAGCAGTTCTTC | CASSLFSPGGYNEQFF
- | TRBJ2-1 | TRBV27 | TRBD2 | TGTGCCAGCAGTTTTACTAGCGGGGCCTACAATGAGCAGTTCTTC | CASSFTSGAYNEQFF
- | TRBJ1-1 | TRBV4-3 | - | TGCGCCAGCAGCCAAACTCTACCGATACGGGGGGCGAACACTGAAGCTTTCTTT | CASSQTLPIRGANTEAFF
- | TRBJ2-6 | TRBV4-2 | - | TGTGCCAGCAGCCAAGATACCCAGCGTGGGGCCAACGTCCTGACTTTC | CASSQDTQRGANVLTF
few | TRBJ1-4 | TRBV5-1 | - | TGCGCCAGCAGCTTGGAACCCGACAGGTTCAAGTTTTTT | CASSLEPDRFKFF
- | TRBJ1-3 | TRBV9 | - | TGTGCCAGCAGCGTCGGAGGAGGTGGAAACACCATATATTTT | CASSVGGGGNTIYF
- | TRBJ2-5 | TRBV9 | TRBD1 | TGTGCCAGCAGCGCCCGGGACAGGGAACAAGAGACCCAGTACTTC | CASSARDREQETQYF
- | TRBJ1-1 | TRBV10-3 | - | TGTGCCATCAGTGGGACCGGGACAAAGAACACTGAAGCTTTCTTT | CAISGTGTKNTEAFF
- | TRBJ2-1 | TRBV6-5 | TRBD2 | TGTGCCAGCAGTGGGACTAGCGGGATAAATGAGCAGTTCTTC | CASSGTSGINEQFF
- | TRBJ1-2 | TRBV28 | - | TGTGCCAGCAGTTGGGGGGTTTCCGGCGCTAACTATGGCTACACCTTC | CASSWGVSGANYGYTF
- | TRBJ1-1 | TRBV7-3 | - | TGTGCCAGCAGCTCCTGGACATCGAACACTGAAGCTTTCTTT | CASSSWTSNTEAFF
- | TRBJ2-4 | TRBV4-2 | - | TGTGCCAGCAGCCAAGATGCGGGGTCCAAAAACATTCAGTACTTC | CASSQDAGSKNIQYF
- | TRBJ2-7 | TRBV7-2 | - | TGTGCCAGCAGCCTACTGGAGGAGCAGTACTTC | CASSLLEEQYF
- | TRBJ2-7 | TRBV13 | TRBD1 | TGTGCCAGCAGCGGCCTCCCGACAGGGGGCGGTGAGCAGTACTTC | CASSGLPTGGGEQYF
- | TRBJ2-5 | TRBV5-1 | - | TGCGCCAGCAGCGAACAGCTACAAGAGACCCAGTACTTC | CASSEQLQETQYF
- | TRBJ2-1 | TRBV27 | - | TGTGCCAGCAGATCTCAGCAGGAGGGTTACAATGAGCAGTTCTTC | CASRSQQEGYNEQFF
once | TRBJ1-2 | TRBV7-2 | - | TGTGCCAGCAGCCTGGACACCTCGAAAAATTACGGCTACACCTTC | CASSLDTSKNYGYTF